The 3 T cell receptor beta chains below come from one sample, sequenced in a study of cytomegalovirus exposure and HLA in healthy donors. Method: immunoSEQ multiplex PCR; TCRdb's copy keeps in-frame clones and lacks some. The table shows 100,000 to 130,000 clones, with approximately 96% occurring only once. The sequencing sample was made of PBMCs. These receptor sequences come from a woman in her late teens or twenties in good health and CMV-seronegative.

The chain employs TRBV9 and TRBJ2-5, with 9 bases identical to TRBD1. Germline V lookup: CDR1 SGDLS, CDR2 YYNGEE. CDR3 length: 16 amino acids. V trimming: 0 bases; J trimming: 5 bases; junction bases outside the gene matches: 8. CDR3 nucleotides: TGTGCCAGCAGCGTAGTCTCTACAGGGGGCGGTGAGACCCAGTACTTC. It specifies CASSVVSTGGGETQYF.

The rearrangement uses TRBV7-3 and TRBJ1-2, with 7 positions matching TRBD1. V lost 5 bases to trimming and J lost 6 bases; unmatched junction nucleotides: 6. The CDR3 runs to 13 residues. Germline CDR1 SGHTA, CDR2 FQGTGA. This CDR3 is CASSPGTAHGYTF. The CDR3 nucleotides read TGTGCCAGCAGCCCGGGGACAGCCCATGGCTACACCTTC.

The rearrangement uses TRBV7-8 and TRBJ1-1, with D hard to call. Germline-derived CDR1 and CDR2 are SGHVS and FQNEAQ. Between the trimmed V and J ends, which lost 0 bases and 1 base, there was a span of 12 bases. The CDR3 sequence is 16 residues long. The CDR3 region is CASSLATHRRNTEAFF. The CDR3 DNA is TGTGCCAGCAGCTTAGCGACCCACCGGAGGAACACTGAAGCTTTCTTT.